The clone carrying this TCR beta chain was counted at least ten times. Antigen: not known. The CDR3 contains 14 residues. The germline V gene has CDR1 SGHVS and CDR2 FNYEAQ. The V end lost 7 bases, the J end lost 9 bases, and 19 bases lay between the germline ends. Preparation of TCR beta libraries was done by quantitative 5'-RACE with molecular barcodes. TCRdb itself ran the 5' RACE reads through MiXCR, one entry per CDR3 protein. The sample records under 85,000 distinct CDR3 sequences, over 4% being singletons. The source of the sample is a study of CD8 T cells in ankylosing spondylitis. General study findings and limits: A TCR beta motif of several highly homologous variants seemed to mark ankylosing spondylitis blood. In synovial fluid and blood from reactive arthritis, some motif variants were previously reported.

This clonotype was obtained from a male donor with ankylosing spondylitis or in good health (not recorded which). Sample: blood, either unsorted or a sorted T cell fraction (not recorded which). The chain links TRBV7-6 to TRBJ2-1; no clear D. The CDR3 DNA follows: TGTGCCAGCACCCTCCCAGTGGGCTTCGGTGAGCAGTTCTTC. It is translated as CASTLPVGFGEQFF.